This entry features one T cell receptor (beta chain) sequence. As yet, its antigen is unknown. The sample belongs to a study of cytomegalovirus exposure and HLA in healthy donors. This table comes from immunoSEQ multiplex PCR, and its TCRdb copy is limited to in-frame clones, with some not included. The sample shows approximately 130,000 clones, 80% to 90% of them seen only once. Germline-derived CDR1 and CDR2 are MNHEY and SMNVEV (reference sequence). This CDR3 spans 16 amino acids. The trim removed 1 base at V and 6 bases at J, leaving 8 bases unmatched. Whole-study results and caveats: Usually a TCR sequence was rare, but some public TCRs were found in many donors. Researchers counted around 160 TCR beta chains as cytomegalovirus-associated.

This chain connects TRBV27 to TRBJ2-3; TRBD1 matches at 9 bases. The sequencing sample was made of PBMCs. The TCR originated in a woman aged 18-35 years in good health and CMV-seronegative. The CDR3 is CASSLLGTGSADTQYF. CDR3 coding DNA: TGTGCCAGCAGTTTATTAGGGACAGGGTCGGCGGATACGCAGTATTTT.